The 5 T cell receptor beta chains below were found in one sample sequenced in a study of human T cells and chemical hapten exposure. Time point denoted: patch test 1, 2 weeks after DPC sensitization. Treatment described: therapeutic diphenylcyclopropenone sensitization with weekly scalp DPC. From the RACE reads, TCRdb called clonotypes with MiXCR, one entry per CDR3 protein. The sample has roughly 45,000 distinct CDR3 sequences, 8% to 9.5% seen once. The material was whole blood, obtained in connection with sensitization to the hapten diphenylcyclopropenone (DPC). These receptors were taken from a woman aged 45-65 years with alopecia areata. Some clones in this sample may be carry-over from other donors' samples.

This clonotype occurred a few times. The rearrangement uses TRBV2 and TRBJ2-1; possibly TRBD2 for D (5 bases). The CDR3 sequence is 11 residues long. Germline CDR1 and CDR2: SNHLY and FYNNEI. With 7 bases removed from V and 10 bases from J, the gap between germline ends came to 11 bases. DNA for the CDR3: TGTGCCAGCATGCTTCAGCGGGAGCAGTTCTTC. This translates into CASMLQREQFF.

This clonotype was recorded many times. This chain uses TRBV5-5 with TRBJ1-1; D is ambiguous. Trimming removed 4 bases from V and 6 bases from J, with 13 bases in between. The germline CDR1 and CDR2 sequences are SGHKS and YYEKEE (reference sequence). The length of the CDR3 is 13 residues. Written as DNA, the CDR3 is TGTGCCAGCAGCGGAGTAAGAGGCGCTGAAGCTTTCTTT. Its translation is CASSGVRGAEAFF.

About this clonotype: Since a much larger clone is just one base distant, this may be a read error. The CDR3 DNA is TGTGCCAGCAGCTTTCGGGGACCGGACACAGATACGCAGTATTTT. This codes for CASSFRGPDTDTQYF. This sequence joins TRBV7-2 and TRBJ2-3; D is possibly TRBD1 or TRBD2 (5 bases each). The CDR3 is 15 residues long. The V and J ends lost 3 bases and 2 bases respectively, with 12 bases between them. From germline, CDR1 is SGHTA and CDR2 FQGNSA. The entire variable domain, with the rest obtained from reference TRBV7-2 and TRBJ2-3, is as follows: GAGVSQSPSNKVTEKGKDVELRCDPISGHTALYWYRQSLGQGLEFLIYFQGNSAPDKSGLPSDRFSAERTGGSVSTLTIQRTQQEDSAVYLCASSFRGPDTDTQYFGPGTRLTVL.

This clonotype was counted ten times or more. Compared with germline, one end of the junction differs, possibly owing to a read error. The CDR3 loop reads CASSLSLAGVSETPF. The CDR3 coding sequence is TGTGCCAGCAGCTTGAGCTTAGCGGGAGTTTCGGAAACTCCCTTC. This chain uses TRBV5-8 with TRBJ2-7; TRBD2 agrees at 9 bases. This CDR3 comprises 15 residues. The germline CDR1 and CDR2 sequences are SGHTS and YDEGEE.

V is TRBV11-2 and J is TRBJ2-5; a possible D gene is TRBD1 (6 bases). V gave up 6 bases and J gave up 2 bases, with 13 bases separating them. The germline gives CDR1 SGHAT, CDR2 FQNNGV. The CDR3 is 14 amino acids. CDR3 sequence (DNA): TGTGCCAGCAGGCCAGAACAGGGACAAGAGACCCAGTACTTC. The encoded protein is CASRPEQGQETQYF.